This T cell receptor beta chain appears in the sequencing data of a study of cytomegalovirus exposure and HLA in healthy donors. Those who donated were healthy bone marrow donors. This CDR3 region has 11 residues. Germline values: CDR1 SGHAT, CDR2 FQNNGV. V was clipped by 5 bases and J by 8 bases, with 7 bases between them. Overall study findings and caveats: Some V segments, TRBV6-2 and TRBV6-3 among them, were indistinguishable and were therefore excluded. Differences between HLA loci emerged in a later analysis of TCR association rates, with DRB1 most and HLA-C fewest. 164 TCR beta chains were listed as cytomegalovirus-associated.

PCR amplification relied on 60 Vbeta primers (plus 13 Jbeta primers). The assay was immunoSEQ multiplex PCR, and TCRdb's table has in-frame clones only and misses some. This table holds roughly 34,000 clones, 60% to 80% found once. Regarding this clone: The antigen remains undetermined.

The chain is built from TRBV11-2 and TRBJ2-1, with D uncertain. The sequence derives from a man aged 25 to 40 in good health and CMV-seronegative. The sequenced material came from PBMCs. This chain's CDR3 is CASSPNYEQFF. The CDR3 nucleotides are TGTGCCAGCAGCCCCAACTATGAGCAGTTCTTC.